This T cell receptor beta chain was observed in a study of T-cell memory formation after mild COVID-19. Via MiXCR, TCRdb re-called the 5' RACE reads, giving one row per CDR3 protein. The repertoire includes tens of thousands of distinct CDR3 sequences, about 16% of them detected once, and 1.4% sits in the top ten. CDR1 and CDR2 (germline): SGHRS, YFSETQ. This CDR3 region has 14 residues. With V trimmed by 3 bases and J by 3 bases, 4 bases remained unmatched. This clonotype has at least ten counts. Its antigen is still unknown. Study-wide results and limits: Clones that shrank (day 15 to 85) were balanced CD4/CD8, whereas later expanders leaned CD4+.

The material sequenced was PBMCs or a T cell subset sorted from them (not recorded which). The chain employs TRBV5-1 and TRBJ2-7; 9 bases map to TRBD1. The sequence came from an adult who had mild COVID-19 (a few samples of this study predate the infection). Cell type and time point are not known. The CDR3 reads CASSWGQGNYEQYF. The CDR3 bases are TGCGCCAGCAGCTGGGGACAGGGAAACTACGAGCAGTACTTC.